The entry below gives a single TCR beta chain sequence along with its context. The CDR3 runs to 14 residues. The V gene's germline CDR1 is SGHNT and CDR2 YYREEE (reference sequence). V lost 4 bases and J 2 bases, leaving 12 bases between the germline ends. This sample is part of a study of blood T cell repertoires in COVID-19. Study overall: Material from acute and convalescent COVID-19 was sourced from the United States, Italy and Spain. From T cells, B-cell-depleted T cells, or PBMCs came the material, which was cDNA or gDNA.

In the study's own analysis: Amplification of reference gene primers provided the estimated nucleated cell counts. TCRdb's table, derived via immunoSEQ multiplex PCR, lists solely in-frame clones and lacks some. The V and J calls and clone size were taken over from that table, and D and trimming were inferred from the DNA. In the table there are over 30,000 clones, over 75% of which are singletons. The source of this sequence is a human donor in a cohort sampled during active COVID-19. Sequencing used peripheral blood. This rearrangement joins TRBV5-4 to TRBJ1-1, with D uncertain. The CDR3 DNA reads TGTGCCAGCAGCCTGGGCGTTGGTAACACTGAAGCTTTCTTT. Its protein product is CASSLGVGNTEAFF.